The present entry profiles one T cell receptor (beta chain) with its context. What it recognizes is unknown. V was cut by 5 bases and J by 1 base, with 8 bases left in between. CDR1 SGHTA and CDR2 FQGTGA come from the germline V gene. CDR3 length: 13 residues. The data originate from a study of T cell repertoires in cytomegalovirus infection. Study-wide results and limits: Totalled public TCR beta family frequency picked out people who carried CMV plus the relevant HLA. Ex vivo responses were dominated by HLA-C-restricted CMV-specific TCR beta clonotypes.

TCRdb analysed the reads with MiXCR anew, one entry per CDR3 protein. This sample has around 100,000 distinct CDR3 sequences, with 16% found just once. The chain links TRBV7-3 to TRBJ1-2; D unresolved. The clonotype comes from a human donor in good health (CMV status not recorded). Some clones in this sample may be carry-over from other donors' samples. Material: PBMCs. This CDR3 is CASSPGNNYGYTF. The CDR3 nucleotides are TGTGCCAGCAGCCCCGGGAATAACTATGGCTACACCTTC.